This TCR beta chain was recorded in a study of T cells in Graves' hyperthyroidism and ophthalmopathy. V lost 7 bases, J lost 0 bases, and 13 bases lay in between. Germline assignment: CDR1 MDHEN and CDR2 SYDVKM. The CDR3 is made up of 14 amino acids. At least ten counts were recorded for this clonotype. TCR beta CDR3 regions were amplified from RNA. Initially, a first-round RT-PCR of the TCR CDR3 employed the HTBI primer set. TCRdb fed the multiplex PCR reads into MiXCR, producing one record per CDR3 protein. This table has about 610,000 distinct CDR3 sequences, under 15% appearing once. Sequencing was performed on blood. This clonotype originated in a woman aged 35 to 49 with Graves' ophthalmopathy. V gene TRBV28 combines with J gene TRBJ2-7; a weak D match, TRBD2 (5 bases). This chain's CDR3 is CASIVSGSSYEQYF. CDR3 DNA: TGTGCCAGCATAGTGAGCGGAAGCTCCTACGAGCAGTACTTC.